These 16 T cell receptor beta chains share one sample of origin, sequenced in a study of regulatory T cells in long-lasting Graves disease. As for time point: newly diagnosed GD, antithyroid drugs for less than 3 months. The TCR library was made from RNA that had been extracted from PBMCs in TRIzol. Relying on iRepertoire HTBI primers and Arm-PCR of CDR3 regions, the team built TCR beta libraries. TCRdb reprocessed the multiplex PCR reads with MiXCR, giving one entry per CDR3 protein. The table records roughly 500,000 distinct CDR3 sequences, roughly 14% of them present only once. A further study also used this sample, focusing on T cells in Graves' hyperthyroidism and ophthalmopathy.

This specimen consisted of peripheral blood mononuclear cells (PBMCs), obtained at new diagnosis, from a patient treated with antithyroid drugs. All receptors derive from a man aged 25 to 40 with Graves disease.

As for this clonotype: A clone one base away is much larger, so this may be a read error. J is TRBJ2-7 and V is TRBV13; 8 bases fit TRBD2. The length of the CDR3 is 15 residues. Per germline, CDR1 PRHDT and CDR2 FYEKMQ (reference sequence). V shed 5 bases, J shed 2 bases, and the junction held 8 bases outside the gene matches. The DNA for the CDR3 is TGTGCCAGCAGCCCTAGCGGGTCACGCCCCTACGAGCAGTACTTC. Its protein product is CASSPSGSRPYEQYF.

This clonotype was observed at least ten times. The CDR3 protein is CASSIRTGNSPLHF. The CDR3 region has the DNA TGTGCCAGCAGTATCCGGACAGGGAATTCACCCCTCCACTTT. The gene calls are TRBV12-3 or TRBV12-4 and TRBJ1-6, with 8 bases that match TRBD1. The V gene end was trimmed by 5 bases and the J gene end by 7 bases; junction bases not matched to a gene: 4. The CDR3 runs to 14 residues.

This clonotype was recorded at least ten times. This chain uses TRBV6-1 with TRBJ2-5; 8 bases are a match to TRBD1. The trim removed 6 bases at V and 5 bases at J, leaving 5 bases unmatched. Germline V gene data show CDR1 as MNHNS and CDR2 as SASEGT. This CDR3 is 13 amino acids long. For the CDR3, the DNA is TGTGCCAGCAGCCAGGGGGCCTGGGAGACCCAGTACTTC. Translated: CASSQGAWETQYF.

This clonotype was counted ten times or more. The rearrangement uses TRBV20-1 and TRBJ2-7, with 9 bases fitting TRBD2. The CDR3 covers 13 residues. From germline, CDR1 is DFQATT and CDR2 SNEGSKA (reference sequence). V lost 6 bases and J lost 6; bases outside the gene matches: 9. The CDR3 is CSARMGLAVEQYF. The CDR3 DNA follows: TGCAGTGCGCGGATGGGACTAGCCGTCGAGCAGTACTTC.

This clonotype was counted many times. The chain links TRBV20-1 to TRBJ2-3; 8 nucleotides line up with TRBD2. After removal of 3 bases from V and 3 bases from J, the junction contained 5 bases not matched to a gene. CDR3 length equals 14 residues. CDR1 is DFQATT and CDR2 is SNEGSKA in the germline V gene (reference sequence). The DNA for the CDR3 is TGCAGTGCTAGGTCATTAGCGGGAACAGATACGCAGTATTTT. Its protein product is CSARSLAGTDTQYF.

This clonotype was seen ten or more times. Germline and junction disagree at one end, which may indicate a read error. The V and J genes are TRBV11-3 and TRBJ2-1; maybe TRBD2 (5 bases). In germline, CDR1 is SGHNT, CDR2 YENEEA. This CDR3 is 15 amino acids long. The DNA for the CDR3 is TGCGCCAGCAGCTGGGAGCGGAATTCCTACAATGAGCAGTTCTTC. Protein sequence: CASSWERNSYNEQFF.

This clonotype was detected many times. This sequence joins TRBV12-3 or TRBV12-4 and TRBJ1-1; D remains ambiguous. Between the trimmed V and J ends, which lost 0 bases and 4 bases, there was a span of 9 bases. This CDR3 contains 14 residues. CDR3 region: CASSLARRGTEAFF. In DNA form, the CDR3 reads TGTGCCAGCAGTTTAGCGAGAAGAGGCACTGAAGCTTTCTTT.

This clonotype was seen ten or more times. CDR3 nucleotides: TGTGCCAGCAGAACCCTAGAAAAGGGACCCTACGAGCAGTACTTC. It encodes CASRTLEKGPYEQYF. The rearrangement links TRBV7-9 to TRBJ2-3; D may match TRBD1 or TRBD2 (5 bases each). Gene TRBJ2-7 matches the end of the DNA better, so the J call may be wrong. Germline CDR1 reads SEHNR; CDR2 reads FQNEAQ (reference sequence). This CDR3 is 15 amino acids long.

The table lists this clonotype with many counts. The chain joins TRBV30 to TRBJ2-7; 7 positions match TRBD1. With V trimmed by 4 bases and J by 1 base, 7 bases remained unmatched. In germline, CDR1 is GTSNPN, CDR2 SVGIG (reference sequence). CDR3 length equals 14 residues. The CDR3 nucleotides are TGTGCCTGGAAGGTCTCAGGGGGTTCCTACGAGCAGTACTTC. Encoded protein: CAWKVSGGSYEQYF.

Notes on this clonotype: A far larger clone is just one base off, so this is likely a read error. The CDR3 protein is CASSSLGQNYEQHF. In DNA form, the CDR3 reads TGTGCCAGCAGTTCACTCGGACAGAACTACGAGCAGCACTTC. The chain joins TRBV14 to TRBJ2-7; D may be TRBD1 (6 bases). The CDR3 contains 14 residues. In germline, CDR1 is SGHDN, CDR2 FVKESK.

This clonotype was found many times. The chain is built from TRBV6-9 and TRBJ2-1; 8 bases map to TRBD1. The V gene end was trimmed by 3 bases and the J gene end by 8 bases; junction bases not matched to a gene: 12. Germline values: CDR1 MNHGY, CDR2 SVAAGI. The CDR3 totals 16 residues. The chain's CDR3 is CASSYTRTGFPHEQFF. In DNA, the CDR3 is TGTGCCAGCAGTTACACCAGGACAGGGTTTCCGCATGAGCAGTTCTTC.

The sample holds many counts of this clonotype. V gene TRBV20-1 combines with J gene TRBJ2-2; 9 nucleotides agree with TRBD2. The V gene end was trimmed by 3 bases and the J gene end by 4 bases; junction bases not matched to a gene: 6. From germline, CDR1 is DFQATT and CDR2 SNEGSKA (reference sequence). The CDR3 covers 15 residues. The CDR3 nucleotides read TGCAGTGCTAGCCTAGCGGGATTGGGCACCGGGGAGCTGTTTTTT. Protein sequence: CSASLAGLGTGELFF.

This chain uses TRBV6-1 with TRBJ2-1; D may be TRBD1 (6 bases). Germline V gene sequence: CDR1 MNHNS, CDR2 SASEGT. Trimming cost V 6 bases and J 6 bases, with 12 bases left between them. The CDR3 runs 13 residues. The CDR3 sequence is CASSSGTTNEQFF. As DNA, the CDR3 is TGTGCCAGCAGCTCCGGGACAACCAATGAGCAGTTCTTC.

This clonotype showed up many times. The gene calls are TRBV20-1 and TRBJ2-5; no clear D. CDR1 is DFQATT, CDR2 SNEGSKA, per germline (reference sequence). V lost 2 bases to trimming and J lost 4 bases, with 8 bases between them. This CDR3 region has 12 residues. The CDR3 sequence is CSARSPLETQYF. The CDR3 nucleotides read TGCAGTGCTAGAAGCCCGCTAGAGACCCAGTACTTC.

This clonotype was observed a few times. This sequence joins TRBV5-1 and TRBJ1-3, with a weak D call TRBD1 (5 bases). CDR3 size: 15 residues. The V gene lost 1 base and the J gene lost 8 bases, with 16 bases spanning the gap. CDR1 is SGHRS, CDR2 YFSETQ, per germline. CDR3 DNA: TGCGCCAGCAGCTTGATCCCGGGACGCCCAGACACCATATATTTT. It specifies CASSLIPGRPDTIYF. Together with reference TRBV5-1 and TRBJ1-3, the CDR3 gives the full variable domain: KAGVTQTPRYLIKTRGQQVTLSCSPISGHRSVSWYQQTPGQGLQFLFEYFSETQRNKGNFPGRFSGRQFSNSRSEMNVSTLELGDSALYLCASSLIPGRPDTIYFGEGSWLTVV.

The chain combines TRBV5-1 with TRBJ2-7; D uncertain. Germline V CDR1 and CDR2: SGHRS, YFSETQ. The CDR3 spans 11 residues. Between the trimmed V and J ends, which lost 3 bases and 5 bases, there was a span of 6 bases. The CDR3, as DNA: TGCGCCAGCAGCTGCGGCAACGAGCAGTACTTC. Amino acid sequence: CASSCGNEQYF. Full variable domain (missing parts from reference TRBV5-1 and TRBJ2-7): KAGVTQTPRYLIKTRGQQVTLSCSPISGHRSVSWYQQTPGQGLQFLFEYFSETQRNKGNFPGRFSGRQFSNSRSEMNVSTLELGDSALYLCASSCGNEQYFGPGTRLTVT.